Each of the 9 T cell receptor beta chains below was sequenced from the same sample in a study of regulatory T cells in long-lasting Graves disease. Time point defined: persistent/refractory GD, antithyroid drugs over 5 years with positive TRAb. Making the TCR library involved RNA that had been extracted from PBMCs. Arm-PCR of CDR3 regions and iRepertoire HTBI primers were used to build TCR beta libraries. MiXCR was run by TCRdb on the multiplex PCR reads, yielding one entry per CDR3 protein. This repertoire shows about 430,000 distinct CDR3 sequences, 21% found once; its top ten account for roughly an eighth. The input for sequencing was peripheral blood mononuclear cells (PBMCs), taken when the disease was refractory, from a patient treated with antithyroid drugs. All receptors come from a female donor with Graves disease.

This chain connects TRBV7-9 to TRBJ2-1, with 12 nucleotides matching TRBD2. Trimming cost V 5 bases and J 1 base; bases outside gene matches: 3. The germline V gene encodes CDR1 SEHNR and CDR2 FQNEAQ (reference sequence). The CDR3 has 16 residues. CDR3: CASSKGTSGSYNEQFF. CDR3 DNA sequence: TGTGCCAGCAGCAAAGGGACTAGCGGGTCCTACAATGAGCAGTTCTTC.

The table lists this clonotype with a few counts. This could be a read error, since a much larger clone is one nucleotide away. The rearrangement links TRBV12-5 to TRBJ2-7; D remains unclear. Between the trimmed V and J ends, which lost 6 bases and 2 bases, there was a span of 8 bases. The V gene's germline CDR1 is LGHNT and CDR2 FRNRAP. The CDR3 sequence is 12 residues long. The DNA of the CDR3 is TGTGCTAGTGGGCCAGACCCCTACGAGCAGTACTTC. Protein product: CASGPDPYEQYF.

This clonotype came up a few times. The chain employs TRBV10-3 and TRBJ2-5; 8 bases fit TRBD2. CDR1 and CDR2 (germline): ENHRY, SYGVKD. V gave up 3 bases and J gave up 5 bases; unmatched junction bases: 8. The CDR3 consists of 15 residues. For the CDR3, the DNA is TGTGCCATCAGTGATTTCGGGGGGGTTGCGGAGACCCAGTACTTC. Translating it yields CAISDFGGVAETQYF.

The J gene is TRBJ2-2, the V gene TRBV29-1, with unresolved D. The CDR3 runs to 14 residues. V lost 1 base and J lost 7, with 13 bases in between. Germline V gives CDR1 SQVTM, CDR2 ANQGSEA. This CDR3 reads CSVEGHLGNGELFF. CDR3 coding DNA: TGCAGCGTTGAAGGGCACCTTGGTAACGGGGAGCTGTTTTTT.

This clonotype was seen at least ten times. The V and J genes are TRBV7-8 and TRBJ2-2, with D possibly being TRBD2 (6 bases). The CDR3 is 15 residues long. V lost 4 bases and J 3 bases, leaving 12 bases between the germline ends. Looked up from germline, CDR1 is SGHVS and CDR2 is FQNEAQ. CDR3 in amino acids: CASSWRETDTGELFF. The DNA for the CDR3 is TGTGCCAGCAGCTGGCGGGAAACGGACACCGGGGAGCTGTTTTTT.

This clonotype came up many times. This chain links TRBV2 with TRBJ2-2; 12 nucleotides agree with TRBD2. Germline trimming cut 6 bases from V and 4 bases from J; bases unmatched to any gene: 6. The CDR3 spans 16 residues. The germline gives CDR1 SNHLY, CDR2 FYNNEI. The CDR3 reads CASSVPSGRGTGELFF. As DNA, the CDR3 is TGTGCCAGCAGCGTGCCTAGCGGGAGGGGCACCGGGGAGCTGTTTTTT.

This clonotype was seen repeatedly, ten times or more. This chain uses TRBV7-9 with TRBJ2-7, with a weak D call TRBD1 (6 bases). The V gene lost 4 bases and the J gene lost 3 bases, with 13 bases spanning the gap. The CDR3 extends over 14 amino acids. Germline V gene data show CDR1 as SEHNR and CDR2 as FQNEAQ (reference sequence). This CDR3 is CASSSYRANYEQYF. The CDR3 nucleotides are TGTGCCAGCAGCTCCTACAGGGCGAACTACGAGCAGTACTTC.

This chain uses TRBV5-1 with TRBJ2-7; TRBD2 is a possible D gene (6 bases). V was shortened by 3 bases and J by 0 bases, with 13 bases between the two germline ends. Germline CDR1 SGHRS, CDR2 YFSETQ. The CDR3 has 15 amino acids. In nucleotides, the CDR3 is TGCGCCAGCAGCTCGTTTGGGCGGGACTCCTACGAGCAGTACTTC. It yields the protein CASSSFGRDSYEQYF.

This chain links TRBV9 with TRBJ2-2; 7 bases agree with TRBD1. Unmatched junction bases numbered 8, after V lost 3 bases and J lost 0 bases. The CDR3 length is 17 residues. Germline lookup yields CDR1 SGDLS and CDR2 YYNGEE. The CDR3 DNA reads as TGTGCCAGCAGCGAACCAGACAGGGTCGCGAACACCGGGGAGCTGTTTTTT. Translated: CASSEPDRVANTGELFF.